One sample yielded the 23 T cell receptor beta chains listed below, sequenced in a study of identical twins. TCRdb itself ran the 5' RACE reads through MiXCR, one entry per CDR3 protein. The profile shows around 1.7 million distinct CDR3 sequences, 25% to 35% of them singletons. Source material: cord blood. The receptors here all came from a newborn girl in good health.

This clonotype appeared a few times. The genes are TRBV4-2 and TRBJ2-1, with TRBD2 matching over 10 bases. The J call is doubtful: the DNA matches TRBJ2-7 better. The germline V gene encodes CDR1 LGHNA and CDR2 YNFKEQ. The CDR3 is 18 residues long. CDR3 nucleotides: TGTGCCAGCAGCTCTGAGATAGCGGGGGGAAGCTCCTACAATGAGCAGTACTTC. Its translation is CASSSEIAGGSSYNEQYF.

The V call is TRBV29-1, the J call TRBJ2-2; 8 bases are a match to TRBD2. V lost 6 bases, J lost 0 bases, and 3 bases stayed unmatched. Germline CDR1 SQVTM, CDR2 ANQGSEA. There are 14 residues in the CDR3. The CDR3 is CSVVSGTNTGELFF. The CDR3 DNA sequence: TGCAGCGTCGTTAGCGGGACGAACACCGGGGAGCTGTTTTTT.

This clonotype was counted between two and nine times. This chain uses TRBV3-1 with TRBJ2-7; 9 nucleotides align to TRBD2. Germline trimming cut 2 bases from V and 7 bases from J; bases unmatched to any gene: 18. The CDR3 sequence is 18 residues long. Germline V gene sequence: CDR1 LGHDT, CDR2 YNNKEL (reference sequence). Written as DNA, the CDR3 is TGTGCCAGCAGCCAAAAGGGGACTGTAGCGGGAGTGATCAATGAGCAGTACTTC. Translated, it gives CASSQKGTVAGVINEQYF.

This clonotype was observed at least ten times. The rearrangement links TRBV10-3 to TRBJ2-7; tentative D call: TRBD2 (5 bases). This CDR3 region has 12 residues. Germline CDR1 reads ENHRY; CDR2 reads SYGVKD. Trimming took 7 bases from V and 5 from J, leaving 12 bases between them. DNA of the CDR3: TGTGCCATCACGGGGAATACTAACGAGCAGTACTTC. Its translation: CAITGNTNEQYF.

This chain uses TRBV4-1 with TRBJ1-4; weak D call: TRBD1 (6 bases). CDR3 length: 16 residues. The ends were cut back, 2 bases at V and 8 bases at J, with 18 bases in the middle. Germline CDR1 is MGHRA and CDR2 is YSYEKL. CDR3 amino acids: CASSQSPQGLEEKLFF. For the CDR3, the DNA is TGCGCCAGCAGCCAAAGTCCCCAGGGGCTGGAAGAAAAACTGTTTTTT.

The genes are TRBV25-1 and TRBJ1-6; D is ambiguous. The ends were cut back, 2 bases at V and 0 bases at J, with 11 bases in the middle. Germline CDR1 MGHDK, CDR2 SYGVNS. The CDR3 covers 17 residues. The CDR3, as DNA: TGTGCCAGCAGTGAAGAAACCAGGCTCTCCTATAATTCACCCCTCCACTTT. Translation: CASSEETRLSYNSPLHF.

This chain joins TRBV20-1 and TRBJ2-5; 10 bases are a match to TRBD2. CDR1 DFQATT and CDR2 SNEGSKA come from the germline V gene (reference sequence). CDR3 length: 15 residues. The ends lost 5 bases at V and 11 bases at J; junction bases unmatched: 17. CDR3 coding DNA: TGCAGTGCTCATACAGCGGGGGGGATTAGGAATGAGCAGTACTTC. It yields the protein CSAHTAGGIRNEQYF.

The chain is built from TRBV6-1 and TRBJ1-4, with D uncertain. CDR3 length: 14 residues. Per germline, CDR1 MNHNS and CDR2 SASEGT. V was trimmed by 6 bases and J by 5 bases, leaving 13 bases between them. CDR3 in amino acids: CASSPPRKNEKLFF. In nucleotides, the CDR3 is TGTGCCAGCAGCCCACCCCGGAAGAATGAAAAACTGTTTTTT.

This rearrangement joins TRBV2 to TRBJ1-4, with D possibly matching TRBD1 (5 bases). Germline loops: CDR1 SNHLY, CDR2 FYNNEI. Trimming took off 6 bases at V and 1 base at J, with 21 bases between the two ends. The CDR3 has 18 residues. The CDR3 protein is CASRGHPLSFRTNEKLFF. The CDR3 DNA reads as TGTGCCAGCAGAGGACACCCCCTCTCGTTTCGAACTAATGAAAAACTGTTTTTT.

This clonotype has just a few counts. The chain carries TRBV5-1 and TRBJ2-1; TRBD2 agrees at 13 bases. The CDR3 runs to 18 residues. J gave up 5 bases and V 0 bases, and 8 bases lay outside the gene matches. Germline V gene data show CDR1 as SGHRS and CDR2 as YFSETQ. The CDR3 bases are TGCGCCAGCAGCTTGGGCCCCTCACTAGCGGGAGGGAACAATGAGCAGTTCTTC. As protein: CASSLGPSLAGGNNEQFF.

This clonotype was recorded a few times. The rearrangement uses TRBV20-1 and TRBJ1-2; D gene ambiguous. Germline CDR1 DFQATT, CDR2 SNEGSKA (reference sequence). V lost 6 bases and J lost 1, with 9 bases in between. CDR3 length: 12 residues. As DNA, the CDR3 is TGCAGTGCGCCTGACGGTAACTATGGCTACACCTTC. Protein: CSAPDGNYGYTF.

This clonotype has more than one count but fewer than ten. The CDR3, as DNA: TGTGCCAGCAGTTTTTTGGGGGGCCGTAATGAGCCCCAGCATTTT. This translates into CASSFLGGRNEPQHF. The rearrangement joins TRBV27 to TRBJ1-5; D possibly corresponds to TRBD1 (6 bases). Trimming pared 3 bases from V and 8 bases from J, leaving 17 bases between. The CDR3 consists of 15 residues. Germline V lookup: CDR1 MNHEY, CDR2 SMNVEV (reference sequence).

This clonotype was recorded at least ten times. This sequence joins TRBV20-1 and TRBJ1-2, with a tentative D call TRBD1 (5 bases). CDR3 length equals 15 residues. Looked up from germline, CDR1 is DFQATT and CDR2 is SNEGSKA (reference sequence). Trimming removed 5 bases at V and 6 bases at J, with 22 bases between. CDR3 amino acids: CSAYELGQGFHGYTF. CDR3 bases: TGCAGTGCTTATGAATTGGGGCAGGGATTCCATGGCTACACCTTC.

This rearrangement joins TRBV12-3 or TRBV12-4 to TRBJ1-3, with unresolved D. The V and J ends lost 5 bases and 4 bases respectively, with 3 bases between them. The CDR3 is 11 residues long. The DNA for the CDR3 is TGTGCCAGCAGTACAGGAAACACCATATATTTT. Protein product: CASSTGNTIYF.

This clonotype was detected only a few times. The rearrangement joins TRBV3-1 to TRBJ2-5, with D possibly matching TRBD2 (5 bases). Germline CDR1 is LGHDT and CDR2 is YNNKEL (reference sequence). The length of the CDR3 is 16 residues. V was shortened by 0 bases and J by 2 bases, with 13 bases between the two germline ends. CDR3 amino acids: CASSQDPPGFQETQYF. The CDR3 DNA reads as TGTGCCAGCAGCCAAGACCCACCGGGGTTTCAAGAGACCCAGTACTTC.

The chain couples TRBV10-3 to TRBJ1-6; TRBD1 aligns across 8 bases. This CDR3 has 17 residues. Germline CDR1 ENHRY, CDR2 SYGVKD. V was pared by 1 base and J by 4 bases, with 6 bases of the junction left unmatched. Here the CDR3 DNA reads TGTGCCATCAGTGAGTTTCAGACAGGGGCTTATAATTCACCCCTCCACTTT. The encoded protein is CAISEFQTGAYNSPLHF.

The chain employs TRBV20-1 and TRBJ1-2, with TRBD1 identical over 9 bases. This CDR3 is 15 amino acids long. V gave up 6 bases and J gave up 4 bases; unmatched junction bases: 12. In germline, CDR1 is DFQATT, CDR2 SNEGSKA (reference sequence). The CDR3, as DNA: TGCAGTGCCCTCCCGACAGGGGGATGGGGCTATGGCTACACCTTC. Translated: CSALPTGGWGYGYTF.

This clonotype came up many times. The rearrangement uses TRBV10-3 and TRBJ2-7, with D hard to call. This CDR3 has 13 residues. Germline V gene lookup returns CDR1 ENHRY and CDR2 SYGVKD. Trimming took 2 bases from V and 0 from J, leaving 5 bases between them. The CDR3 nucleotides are TGTGCCATCAGTGAGGGGTTCTCCTACGAGCAGTACTTC. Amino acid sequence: CAISEGFSYEQYF.

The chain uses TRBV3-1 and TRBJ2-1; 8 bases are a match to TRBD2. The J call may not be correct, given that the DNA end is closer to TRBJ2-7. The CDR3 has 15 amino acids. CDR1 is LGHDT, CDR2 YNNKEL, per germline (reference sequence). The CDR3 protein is CASSPGGPSYNEQYF. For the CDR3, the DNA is TGTGCCAGCAGCCCGGGGGGGCCTTCCTACAATGAGCAGTACTTC.

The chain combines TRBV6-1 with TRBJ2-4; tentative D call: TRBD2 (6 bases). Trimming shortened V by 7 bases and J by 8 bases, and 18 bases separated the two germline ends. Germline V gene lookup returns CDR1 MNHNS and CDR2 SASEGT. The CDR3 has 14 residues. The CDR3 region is CASKFWEVVDIQYF. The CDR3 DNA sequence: TGTGCCAGCAAGTTTTGGGAGGTAGTAGACATTCAGTACTTC.

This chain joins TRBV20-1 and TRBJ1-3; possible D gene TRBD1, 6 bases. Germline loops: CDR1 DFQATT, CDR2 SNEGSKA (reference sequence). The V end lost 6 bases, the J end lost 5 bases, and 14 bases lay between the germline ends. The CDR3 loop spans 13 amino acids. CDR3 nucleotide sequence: TGCAGTGCAACTTCCTGGGACAGAAACACCATATATTTT. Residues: CSATSWDRNTIYF.

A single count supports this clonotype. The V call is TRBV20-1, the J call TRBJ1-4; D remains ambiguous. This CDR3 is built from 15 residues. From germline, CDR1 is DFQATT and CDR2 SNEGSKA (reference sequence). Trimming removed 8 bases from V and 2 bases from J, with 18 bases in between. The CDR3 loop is CSSRPPGATNEKLFF. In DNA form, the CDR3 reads TGCAGTTCCCGCCCTCCAGGCGCGACTAATGAAAAACTGTTTTTT.

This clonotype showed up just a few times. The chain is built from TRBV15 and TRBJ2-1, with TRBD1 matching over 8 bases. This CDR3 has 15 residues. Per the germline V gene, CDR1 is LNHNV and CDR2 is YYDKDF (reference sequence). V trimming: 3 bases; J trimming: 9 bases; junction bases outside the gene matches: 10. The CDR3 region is CATSSADRALTEQFF. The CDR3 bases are TGTGCCACCAGCAGTGCGGACAGGGCGCTGACTGAGCAGTTCTTC.